The 5 T cell receptor beta chains below come from one sample, sequenced in a study of blood T cell repertoires in COVID-19. Data came from immunoSEQ multiplex PCR; TCRdb stores just in-frame clones and leaves some out. The sample holds 230,000 or so clones, over 80% seen once. Sequencing was carried out using peripheral blood. These receptors were taken from a human donor in a cohort sampled during active COVID-19.

The chain combines TRBV18 with TRBJ2-2, with D maybe TRBD2 (6 bases). Trimming shortened V by 3 bases and J by 3 bases, and 8 bases separated the two germline ends. Germline CDR1 reads KGHSH; CDR2 reads LQKENI. This CDR3 has 14 amino acids. The CDR3 reads CASSPEGDTGELFF. CDR3 in DNA: TGTGCCAGCTCACCGGAGGGAGACACCGGGGAGCTGTTTTTT.

This clone was seen a single time. The chain employs TRBV7-3 and TRBJ2-4, with TRBD2 matching 7 bases. V shed 4 bases and J 2 bases; nucleotides not matched to a gene: 11. The CDR3 runs to 17 residues. Germline V gene data show CDR1 as SGHTA and CDR2 as FQGTGA. This CDR3 reads CASSSKSPGLTKNIQYF. The CDR3 region has the DNA TGTGCCAGCAGCTCGAAAAGCCCGGGACTAACCAAAAACATTCAGTACTTC.

The CDR3 DNA is TGTGCCAGCAGTTACGATTGGGACAGGGGCAGCGAGCAGTACTTC. Encoded protein: CASSYDWDRGSEQYF. The J gene is TRBJ2-7, the V gene TRBV6-2 or TRBV6-3; 10 bases fit TRBD1. This CDR3 contains 15 residues. The V gene end was trimmed by 2 bases and the J gene end by 6 bases; junction bases not matched to a gene: 7. The germline CDR1 and CDR2 sequences are MNHEY and SVGEGT.

This chain joins TRBV30 and TRBJ2-7, with 7 positions matching TRBD1. The CDR3 is made up of 12 amino acids. V shed 4 bases, J shed 2 bases, and the junction held 2 bases outside the gene matches. Germline V lookup: CDR1 GTSNPN, CDR2 SVGIG (reference sequence). CDR3 protein: CAWKGATYEQYF. CDR3 nucleotide sequence: TGTGCCTGGAAGGGGGCGACCTACGAGCAGTACTTC.

Only one count was recorded for this clone. The rearrangement joins TRBV10-3 to TRBJ1-1; the D gene is possibly TRBD1 (6 bases). Germline assignment: CDR1 ENHRY and CDR2 SYGVKD. The CDR3 totals 14 residues. V dropped 2 bases and J dropped 5 bases, with 12 bases sitting between them. The DNA of the CDR3 is TGTGCCATCAGTGAGCAACAGGGTGGAACTGAAGCTTTCTTT. Translated, it gives CAISEQQGGTEAFF.